The source of this TCR beta chain is a study of early T cells in non-severe SARS-CoV-2 infection. The CDR3 is 15 amino acids. V shed 4 bases and J shed 7 bases, with 19 bases lying between them. From germline, CDR1 is LGHDT and CDR2 YNNKEL (reference sequence). Attachment of unique molecular identifiers was made to individual cDNA molecules. TCRdb reprocessed the 5' RACE reads via MiXCR and lists one record per CDR3 protein. The sample has tens of thousands of distinct CDR3 sequences; around 15% are singletons. This clonotype was picked up a small number of times. This TCR derives from an adult who was a healthcare worker with PCR-confirmed SARS-CoV-2 infection or an uninfected control (not recorded which). The gene calls are TRBV3-1 and TRBJ1-1; TRBD1 might be the D (5 bases). Sequencing was performed on whole blood, taken at baseline. CDR3 in DNA: TGTGCCAGCAGCCTGGGATGGGAGACAGTGAATGAAGCTTTCTTT. Translation: CASSLGWETVNEAFF.